This record covers a single T cell receptor beta chain. As yet, its antigen is unknown. Here immunoSEQ multiplex PCR was the method, and the copy in TCRdb shows in-frame clones only, minus some. The sample has 25,000 to 30,000 clones; 88% are singletons. This entry is derived from a study of multiple sclerosis patients with progressive multifocal leukoencephalopathy. Notes on the study in general: Clones expanded at PML were already present before and during natalizumab.

The time point: before natalizumab initiation. Every listed patient previously received interferon beta; all PML patients were women. Germline CDR1 and CDR2: SGHAT and FQNNGV. The CDR3 consists of 12 residues. Trimming pared 5 bases from V and 9 bases from J, leaving 8 bases between. Sequencing input: PBMCs. This receptor was identified in a human donor with multiple sclerosis. The rearrangement joins TRBV11-2 to TRBJ1-6; D gene unclear. The CDR3 is CASSVKGSPLHF. The DNA for the CDR3 is TGTGCCAGCAGCGTAAAGGGTTCACCCCTCCACTTT.